Listed below are T cell receptor beta chains from one sample, sequenced in a study of blood T cell repertoires in COVID-19. TCRdb's table, derived via immunoSEQ multiplex PCR, lists solely in-frame clones and lacks some. There are a few hundred thousand clones in the sample; more than 85% occur only once, and approximately 9% lies in the top ten. The source material was PBMCs or T cells enriched from blood (not recorded which). The receptor source for this set is a man aged 40-49 years who had recovered from COVID-19. Both conserved end residues are part of each CDR3. The order of the fields is J gene, V gene, CDR3 protein.

J gene: TRBJ1-1; V gene: TRBV3-1/TRBV3-2; CDR3 protein: CASSSRGLNTEAFF
J gene: TRBJ1-1; V gene: TRBV11-3; CDR3 protein: CASSKGVLPEAFF
J gene: TRBJ2-2; V gene: TRBV7-2; CDR3 protein: CASRGTVNTGELFF
J gene: TRBJ2-5; V gene: TRBV11-2; CDR3 protein: CASSLRLAGGQETQYF
J gene: TRBJ1-5; V gene: TRBV5-1; CDR3 protein: CASSLVIGQENNQPQHF
J gene: TRBJ2-2; V gene: TRBV7-3; CDR3 protein: CASSLLAGVNTGELFF
J gene: TRBJ1-1; V gene: TRBV27; CDR3 protein: CASSLTRLDTEAFF
J gene: TRBJ2-1; V gene: TRBV29-1; CDR3 protein: CSVTGTSGYNEQFF
J gene: TRBJ2-7; V gene: TRBV28; CDR3 protein: CASSLSPGGGRTYEQYF
J gene: TRBJ1-1; V gene: TRBV5-4; CDR3 protein: CASSSGGQWNTEAFF
J gene: TRBJ1-2; V gene: TRBV4-2; CDR3 protein: CASSRVEGQNNYGYTF
J gene: TRBJ2-1; V gene: TRBV19; CDR3 protein: CASSTVSYNEQFF
J gene: TRBJ2-1; V gene: TRBV5-1; CDR3 protein: CASSLAQGMIGEQFF
J gene: TRBJ2-7; V gene: TRBV3-1/TRBV3-2; CDR3 protein: CASSQGQAAGSYEQYF
J gene: TRBJ2-7; V gene: TRBV12-1; CDR3 protein: CASTPWDRRLPYEQYF
J gene: TRBJ2-1; V gene: TRBV6-5; CDR3 protein: CASKEVGAAYNEQFF
J gene: TRBJ2-1; V gene: TRBV3-1/TRBV3-2; CDR3 protein: CASSSSGAAYNEQFF
J gene: TRBJ2-1; V gene: TRBV25-1; CDR3 protein: CASRQARNEQFF
J gene: TRBJ1-1; V gene: TRBV29-1; CDR3 protein: CSVEDTGAGTEAFF
J gene: TRBJ2-5; V gene: TRBV7-2; CDR3 protein: CASTAAGGAETQYF
J gene: TRBJ2-3; V gene: TRBV7-9; CDR3 protein: CASSLPLAGALTDTQYF
J gene: TRBJ2-3; V gene: TRBV2; CDR3 protein: CARQDRGGTDTQYF
J gene: TRBJ1-1; V gene: TRBV6-5; CDR3 protein: CASSRQNTEAFF
J gene: TRBJ1-2; V gene: TRBV5-1; CDR3 protein: CASSTTGERRGYTF
J gene: TRBJ2-1; V gene: TRBV9; CDR3 protein: CASSVPASGGPSSYNEQFF
J gene: TRBJ2-5; V gene: TRBV18; CDR3 protein: CASSPMQGTETQYF
J gene: TRBJ1-2; V gene: TRBV2; CDR3 protein: CASRRTGDVYGYTF
J gene: TRBJ1-1; V gene: TRBV2; CDR3 protein: CASMILQGRHLSNTEAFF
J gene: TRBJ1-2; V gene: TRBV20-1; CDR3 protein: CSAGTGYGYTF
J gene: TRBJ2-7; V gene: TRBV11-2; CDR3 protein: CASSLFSRGGNEQYF
J gene: TRBJ2-1; V gene: TRBV10-2; CDR3 protein: CATRSGASQFF
J gene: TRBJ1-1; V gene: TRBV10-2; CDR3 protein: CASRGQGNTEAFF
J gene: TRBJ2-3; V gene: TRBV29-1; CDR3 protein: CSVGLAGLPDTQYF
J gene: TRBJ2-7; V gene: TRBV2; CDR3 protein: CASRLGHRSMGYEQYF
J gene: TRBJ1-2; V gene: TRBV27; CDR3 protein: CASSSTTGGPHGYTF
J gene: TRBJ1-2; V gene: TRBV27; CDR3 protein: CASSVDRGLYGYTF
J gene: TRBJ2-4; V gene: TRBV3-1/TRBV3-2; CDR3 protein: CASSQARTGVNIQYF
J gene: TRBJ2-1; V gene: TRBV28; CDR3 protein: CASSFIGTSGNNEQFF
J gene: TRBJ1-1; V gene: TRBV20-1; CDR3 protein: CSARGSTEAFF
J gene: TRBJ1-2; V gene: TRBV19; CDR3 protein: CASTSIGGPRSNYGYTF
J gene: TRBJ2-1; V gene: TRBV10-3; CDR3 protein: CAISELNGHEQFF
J gene: TRBJ2-2; V gene: TRBV7-2; CDR3 protein: CASSLGGLAGSRDTGELFF
J gene: TRBJ2-6; V gene: TRBV18; CDR3 protein: CASSSTNRAGANVLTF
J gene: TRBJ2-3; V gene: TRBV19; CDR3 protein: CASSIDTGRGTDTQYF
J gene: TRBJ1-5; V gene: TRBV10-2; CDR3 protein: CASSESRGNQPQHF
J gene: TRBJ2-2; V gene: TRBV7-7; CDR3 protein: CASSPRTGGIGELFF
J gene: TRBJ2-3; V gene: TRBV14; CDR3 protein: CASSQDRRLAGMTLDTQYF
J gene: TRBJ2-7; V gene: TRBV29-1; CDR3 protein: CSARLAGFRNEQYF
J gene: TRBJ2-7; V gene: TRBV28; CDR3 protein: CASRTTGGKSYEQYF
J gene: TRBJ2-7; V gene: TRBV5-1; CDR3 protein: CASSLLAGAYEQYF